Listed below are T cell receptor beta chains from one sample, sequenced in a study of blood T cell repertoires in COVID-19. The repertoire was sequenced with immunoSEQ multiplex PCR; TCRdb's copy has only in-frame clones and lacks some. The sample has around 90,000 clones; 87% are singletons. Source material: peripheral blood. Receptor source: a male donor with acute or convalescent COVID-19. CDR3s include the opening cysteine and the closing phenylalanine or tryptophan. A D gene is named only where the DNA matches it firmly. The size of a clone is reported for some rows only, either as once, few or many, or as a class for expanded clones.

d_gene: -; j_gene: TRBJ2-5; v_gene: TRBV5-1; abundance: -; CDR3aa: CASSRTPLAETQYF; CDR3nt: TGCGCCAGCAGCCGGACACCCCTCGCAGAGACCCAGTACTTC
d_gene: -; j_gene: TRBJ2-1; v_gene: TRBV11-2; abundance: -; CDR3aa: CASSLGGGPYNEQFF; CDR3nt: TGTGCCAGCAGCTTGGGAGGGGGGCCTTACAATGAGCAGTTCTTC
d_gene: TRBD2; j_gene: TRBJ2-3; v_gene: TRBV2; abundance: -; CDR3aa: CASSGLAGPTDTQYF; CDR3nt: TGTGCCAGCTCTGGACTAGCGGGGCCCACAGATACGCAGTATTTT
d_gene: -; j_gene: TRBJ1-6; v_gene: TRBV12-3/TRBV12-4; abundance: -; CDR3aa: CASGGGGSPLHF; CDR3nt: TGTGCCAGCGGGGGGGGTGGTTCACCCCTCCACTTT
d_gene: -; j_gene: TRBJ2-7; v_gene: TRBV6-1; abundance: -; CDR3aa: CASSEVQGPPYEQYF; CDR3nt: TGTGCCAGCAGTGAAGTACAGGGCCCCCCCTACGAGCAGTACTTC
d_gene: -; j_gene: TRBJ1-1; v_gene: TRBV5-1; abundance: once; CDR3aa: CASRFDSGTEAFF; CDR3nt: TGCGCCAGCAGATTCGACAGCGGGACTGAAGCTTTCTTT
d_gene: -; j_gene: TRBJ1-2; v_gene: TRBV24-1; abundance: -; CDR3aa: CATSDGRANYGYTF; CDR3nt: TGTGCCACCAGTGATGGGAGAGCTAACTATGGCTACACCTTC
d_gene: TRBD1; j_gene: TRBJ1-4; v_gene: TRBV30; abundance: few; CDR3aa: CAWKGGRADEKLFF; CDR3nt: TGTGCCTGGAAAGGGGGCAGGGCGGATGAAAAACTGTTTTTT
d_gene: TRBD2; j_gene: TRBJ2-3; v_gene: TRBV6-4; abundance: -; CDR3aa: CASSDSGRRGGLDTQYF; CDR3nt: TGTGCCAGCAGTGACTCCGGGAGACGGGGGGGCCTAGATACGCAGTATTTT
d_gene: -; j_gene: TRBJ1-5; v_gene: TRBV9; abundance: -; CDR3aa: CASSVGTEGQPQHF; CDR3nt: TGTGCCAGCAGCGTAGGGACAGAGGGTCAGCCCCAGCATTTT
d_gene: TRBD2; j_gene: TRBJ2-5; v_gene: TRBV11-1; abundance: -; CDR3aa: CASTLGRAVKTQYF; CDR3nt: TGTGCCAGCACACTCGGGAGGGCCGTAAAGACCCAGTACTTC
d_gene: -; j_gene: TRBJ1-4; v_gene: TRBV7-9; abundance: -; CDR3aa: CASSLASTNEKLFF; CDR3nt: TGTGCCAGCAGCTTAGCCTCAACTAATGAAAAACTGTTTTTT
d_gene: -; j_gene: TRBJ1-3; v_gene: TRBV19; abundance: once; CDR3aa: CASSGWGGNSGNTIYF; CDR3nt: TGTGCCAGTAGTGGCTGGGGCGGCAACTCTGGAAACACCATATATTTT
d_gene: -; j_gene: TRBJ2-6; v_gene: TRBV24-1; abundance: -; CDR3aa: CATSDFGGIGANVLTF; CDR3nt: TGTGCCACCAGTGATTTTGGCGGGATTGGGGCCAACGTCCTGACTTTC
d_gene: -; j_gene: TRBJ1-3; v_gene: TRBV18; abundance: few; CDR3aa: CASSLGRAAGNTIYF; CDR3nt: TGTGCCAGCTCACTGGGCAGGGCGGCTGGAAACACCATATATTTT
d_gene: -; j_gene: TRBJ1-5; v_gene: TRBV28; abundance: once; CDR3aa: CASSPGTLYQPQHF; CDR3nt: TGTGCCAGCAGTCCCGGGACACTCTATCAGCCCCAGCATTTT
d_gene: -; j_gene: TRBJ2-7; v_gene: TRBV2; abundance: -; CDR3aa: CASQGGVTYEQYF; CDR3nt: TGTGCCAGCCAAGGCGGGGTAACCTACGAGCAGTACTTC
d_gene: -; j_gene: TRBJ2-5; v_gene: TRBV25-1; abundance: -; CDR3aa: CASSVYLGGVETQYF; CDR3nt: TGTGCCAGCAGTGTATACTTGGGGGGAGTAGAGACCCAGTACTTC
d_gene: -; j_gene: TRBJ2-2; v_gene: TRBV7-9; abundance: few; CDR3aa: CASSFTPNTGELFF; CDR3nt: TGTGCCAGCAGCTTTACTCCGAACACCGGGGAGCTGTTTTTT
d_gene: TRBD1; j_gene: TRBJ1-2; v_gene: TRBV7-9; abundance: -; CDR3aa: CASSLNRGDGYTF; CDR3nt: TGTGCCAGCAGCCTGAACAGGGGCGATGGCTACACCTTC
d_gene: TRBD1; j_gene: TRBJ1-3; v_gene: TRBV6-6; abundance: -; CDR3aa: CASSRSQAGTGKGNTIYF; CDR3nt: TGTGCCAGCAGTCGCTCCCAGGCCGGGACAGGGAAAGGAAACACCATATATTTT
d_gene: -; j_gene: TRBJ2-2; v_gene: TRBV7-9; abundance: -; CDR3aa: CASSVGGDTGELFF; CDR3nt: TGTGCCAGCAGCGTTGGAGGGGACACCGGGGAGCTGTTTTTT
d_gene: TRBD1; j_gene: TRBJ2-3; v_gene: TRBV29-1; abundance: once; CDR3aa: CSAQGLSTDTQYF; CDR3nt: TGCAGCGCACAGGGGCTAAGCACAGATACGCAGTATTTT
d_gene: TRBD1; j_gene: TRBJ2-4; v_gene: TRBV7-6; abundance: -; CDR3aa: CASSSGTGENIQYF; CDR3nt: TGTGCCAGCAGCTCTGGGACAGGAGAAAACATTCAGTACTTC
d_gene: TRBD2; j_gene: TRBJ2-5; v_gene: TRBV7-9; abundance: -; CDR3aa: CASSAGTREETQYF; CDR3nt: TGTGCCAGCAGCGCCGGGACTAGAGAAGAGACCCAGTACTTC
d_gene: -; j_gene: TRBJ1-6; v_gene: TRBV19; abundance: -; CDR3aa: CASSTQMTGDNSPLHF; CDR3nt: TGTGCCAGTAGTACACAGATGACGGGAGATAATTCACCCCTCCACTTT
d_gene: -; j_gene: TRBJ2-1; v_gene: TRBV29-1; abundance: -; CDR3aa: CSVDGATRGNEQFF; CDR3nt: TGCAGCGTTGATGGCGCGACCAGAGGCAATGAGCAGTTCTTC
d_gene: TRBD2; j_gene: TRBJ2-7; v_gene: TRBV5-1; abundance: -; CDR3aa: CASSLGGAGGAYEQYF; CDR3nt: TGCGCCAGCAGCTTGGGTGGAGCGGGGGGCGCCTACGAGCAGTACTTC
d_gene: TRBD1; j_gene: TRBJ1-5; v_gene: TRBV30; abundance: -; CDR3aa: CAWSVGTGVAQPQHF; CDR3nt: TGTGCCTGGAGTGTAGGGACAGGGGTCGCTCAGCCCCAGCATTTT
d_gene: TRBD1; j_gene: TRBJ1-2; v_gene: TRBV5-8; abundance: -; CDR3aa: CASSSGQEPYGYTF; CDR3nt: TGTGCCAGCAGCTCTGGACAGGAACCCTATGGCTACACCTTC
d_gene: -; j_gene: TRBJ2-4; v_gene: TRBV2; abundance: -; CDR3aa: CASTNGLPPNIQYF; CDR3nt: TGTGCCAGCACAAATGGGCTTCCCCCAAACATTCAGTACTTC
d_gene: TRBD1; j_gene: TRBJ2-3; v_gene: TRBV11-3; abundance: -; CDR3aa: CASSSGTGISDTQYF; CDR3nt: TGTGCCAGCAGCTCAGGGACAGGAATTTCAGATACGCAGTATTTT
d_gene: TRBD2; j_gene: TRBJ2-3; v_gene: TRBV11-3; abundance: -; CDR3aa: CASSGRTSGVSTDTQYF; CDR3nt: TGTGCCAGCAGCGGGAGGACTAGCGGGGTCAGCACAGATACGCAGTATTTT
d_gene: -; j_gene: TRBJ2-2; v_gene: TRBV6-4; abundance: -; CDR3aa: CASSPSGVGELFF; CDR3nt: TGTGCCAGCAGCCCCTCAGGGGTCGGGGAGCTGTTTTTT
d_gene: -; j_gene: TRBJ2-1; v_gene: TRBV4-1; abundance: -; CDR3aa: CASSQEDSDYNEQFF; CDR3nt: TGCGCCAGCAGCCAAGAGGACAGTGATTACAATGAGCAGTTCTTC
d_gene: TRBD1; j_gene: TRBJ1-2; v_gene: TRBV3-1/TRBV3-2; abundance: -; CDR3aa: CASSPGQGKNYGYTF; CDR3nt: TGTGCCAGCAGCCCAGGACAGGGAAAAAACTATGGCTACACCTTC
d_gene: TRBD1; j_gene: TRBJ1-3; v_gene: TRBV9; abundance: -; CDR3aa: CASSADRAPSGNTIYF; CDR3nt: TGTGCCAGCAGCGCAGACAGGGCCCCCTCTGGAAACACCATATATTTT
d_gene: -; j_gene: TRBJ1-6; v_gene: TRBV6-1; abundance: -; CDR3aa: CASSEQVRGLGSPLHF; CDR3nt: TGTGCCAGCAGTGAACAGGTGCGGGGTCTGGGGTCACCCCTCCACTTT
d_gene: TRBD1; j_gene: TRBJ2-3; v_gene: TRBV7-7; abundance: -; CDR3aa: CASSLGGGHSDTQYF; CDR3nt: TGTGCCAGCAGCTTAGGAGGGGGCCATTCAGATACGCAGTATTTT
d_gene: TRBD2; j_gene: TRBJ2-2; v_gene: TRBV5-1; abundance: -; CDR3aa: CASTWGIAGGTGELFF; CDR3nt: TGCGCCAGCACCTGGGGGATAGCGGGAGGCACCGGGGAGCTGTTTTTT
d_gene: -; j_gene: TRBJ1-2; v_gene: TRBV2; abundance: -; CDR3aa: CASSGGRGYGYTF; CDR3nt: TGTGCCAGCAGTGGCGGCCGGGGCTATGGCTACACCTTC
d_gene: -; j_gene: TRBJ1-2; v_gene: TRBV19; abundance: -; CDR3aa: CASSISPGDYGYTF; CDR3nt: TGTGCCAGTAGTATCTCCCCGGGGGACTATGGCTACACCTTC
d_gene: -; j_gene: TRBJ1-1; v_gene: TRBV5-1; abundance: -; CDR3aa: CASSWSGHDLTEAFF; CDR3nt: TGCGCCAGCAGCTGGTCTGGACACGACCTCACTGAAGCTTTCTTT
d_gene: TRBD1; j_gene: TRBJ1-6; v_gene: TRBV28; abundance: -; CDR3aa: CASSPGTALYSPLHF; CDR3nt: TGTGCCAGCAGCCCGGGGACAGCTCTATATTCACCCCTCCACTTT
d_gene: TRBD2; j_gene: TRBJ2-1; v_gene: TRBV11-1; abundance: -; CDR3aa: CASSPHTAGGHNEQFF; CDR3nt: TGTGCCAGCAGCCCCCATACGGCGGGGGGGCACAATGAGCAGTTCTTC
d_gene: TRBD2; j_gene: TRBJ2-7; v_gene: TRBV7-2; abundance: -; CDR3aa: CASSLGPSGGSLYEQYF; CDR3nt: TGTGCCAGCAGCTTAGGGCCTAGCGGGGGGTCCCTGTACGAGCAGTACTTC
d_gene: -; j_gene: TRBJ2-5; v_gene: TRBV7-3; abundance: -; CDR3aa: CASSLTGGASQETQYF; CDR3nt: TGTGCCAGCAGCTTAACAGGGGGGGCCAGCCAAGAGACCCAGTACTTC
d_gene: -; j_gene: TRBJ1-2; v_gene: TRBV6-5; abundance: -; CDR3aa: CASSYSADTNYGYTF; CDR3nt: TGTGCCAGCAGTTACTCGGCGGACACTAACTATGGCTACACCTTC